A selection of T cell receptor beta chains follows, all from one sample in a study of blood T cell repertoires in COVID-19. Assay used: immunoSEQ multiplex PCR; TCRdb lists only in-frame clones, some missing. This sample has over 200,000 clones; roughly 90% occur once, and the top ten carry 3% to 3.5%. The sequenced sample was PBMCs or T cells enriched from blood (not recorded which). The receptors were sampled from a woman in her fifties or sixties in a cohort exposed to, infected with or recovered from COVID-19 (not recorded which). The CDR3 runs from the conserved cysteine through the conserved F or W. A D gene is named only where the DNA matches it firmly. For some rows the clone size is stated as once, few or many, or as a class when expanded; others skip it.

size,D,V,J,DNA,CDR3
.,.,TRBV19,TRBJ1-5,TGTGCCAGTAGCCAGGGTTGGGGTAACAATCAGCCCCAGCATTTT,CASSQGWGNNQPQHF
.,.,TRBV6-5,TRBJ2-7,TGTGCCGGGCGGGGCTACGAGCAGTACTTC,CAGRGYEQYF
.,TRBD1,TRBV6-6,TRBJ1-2,TGTGCCAGCAGTGCTCACAGGGGGAGCTACACCTTC,CASSAHRGSYTF
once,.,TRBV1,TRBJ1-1,TGCACCAGCGGGTCGTCGGGGAGGCGCCCTGAAGCTTTCTTT,CTSGSSGRRPEAFF
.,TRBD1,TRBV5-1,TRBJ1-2,TGCGCCAGCAGCCCGGACAGGGTTAACTATGGCTACACCTTC,CASSPDRVNYGYTF
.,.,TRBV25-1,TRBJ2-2,TGTGCCAGCAGGCTCTCCGCGGGGTCCGGGGAGCTGTTTTTT,CASRLSAGSGELFF
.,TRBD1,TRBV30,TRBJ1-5,TGTGCCTGGAGTGACGGAAGGACAGGAGAGAGAGGCCAGCCCCAGCATTTT,CAWSDGRTGERGQPQHF
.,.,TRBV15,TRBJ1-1,TGTGCCACCAGCAGAGGAGGGGGAACGAACACTGAAGCTTTCTTT,CATSRGGGTNTEAFF
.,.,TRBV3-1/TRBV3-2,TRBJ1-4,TGTGCCAGCAGCCAGAGACAGGCCAGGTTTGTCGGTGAAAAACTGTTTTTT,CASSQRQARFVGEKLFF
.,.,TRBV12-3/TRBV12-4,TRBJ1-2,TGTGCCAGCAGTTTGGAGGGACATGGCTACACCTTC,CASSLEGHGYTF
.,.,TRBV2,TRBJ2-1,TGTGCCAGCAGCATAAAGCGGTACAATGAGCAGTTCTTC,CASSIKRYNEQFF
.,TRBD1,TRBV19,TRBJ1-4,TGTGCCAGTAGTCCCCGGGACAGGCCGATAAGAGAACTGTTTTTT,CASSPRDRPIRELFF
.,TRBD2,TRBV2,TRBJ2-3,TGTGCCAGCAGTGGACTAGCGGGGGAAGATACGCAGTATTTT,CASSGLAGEDTQYF
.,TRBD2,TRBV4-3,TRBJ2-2,TGCGCCAGCAGCCCAGGACTAGCGGGGGGGCCAGGGACCGGGGAGCTGTTTTTT,CASSPGLAGGPGTGELFF
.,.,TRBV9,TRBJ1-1,TGTGCCAGCAGCGTAGAGGAGGGGCCCCCTTTCTTT,CASSVEEGPPFF
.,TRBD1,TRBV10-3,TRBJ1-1,TGTGCCATCAAGGTCGGCGAGGGGGCCACTGAAGCTTTCTTT,CAIKVGEGATEAFF
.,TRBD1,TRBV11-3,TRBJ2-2,TGTGCCAGCAGGGTAGGGACAGGGGCCCACACCGGGGAGCTGTTTTTT,CASRVGTGAHTGELFF
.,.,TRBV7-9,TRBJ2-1,TGTGCCAGCAGCCTTAGAGAGCGGGCCAGCAATGAGCAGTTCTTC,CASSLRERASNEQFF
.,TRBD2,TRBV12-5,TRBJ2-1,TGTGCTAGTGGTTTGGAGAAAACTAGCGGGGCTAGGGGTGAGCAGTTCTTC,CASGLEKTSGARGEQFF
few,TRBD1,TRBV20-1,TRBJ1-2,TGCAGTGCTAGTCAGGGGGGCGCCAACTATGGCTACACCTTC,CSASQGGANYGYTF
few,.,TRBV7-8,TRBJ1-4,TGTGCCAGCAGTCGATTGACACCCCCGAATGAAAAACTGTTTTTT,CASSRLTPPNEKLFF
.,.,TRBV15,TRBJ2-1,TGTGCCACCAGCAGAGCTATGGGGCAACTTTACAATGAGCAGTTCTTC,CATSRAMGQLYNEQFF
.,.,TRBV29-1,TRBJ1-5,TGCAGCGTTGTTATTTCTAGTTCGGATAGCAATCAGCCCCAGCATTTT,CSVVISSSDSNQPQHF
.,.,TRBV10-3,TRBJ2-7,TGTGCCATCAGTGCTCAGGGGGGCTCCTACGAGCAGTACTTC,CAISAQGGSYEQYF